These 10 T cell receptor beta chains share one sample of origin, sequenced in a study of CD39 and CD103 CD8 tumor-infiltrating T cells. Assay: immunoSEQ multiplex PCR; the TCRdb copy retains only in-frame clones and omits some. This table has around 15,000 clones, 75% to 95% appearing once. Sequences were obtained from CD8+ T cells sorted from blood. The subset is: total memory CD8 T cells (CD45RA-CCR7+/-) from blood or uninvolved lymph node. The source of these receptors is a human donor with head and neck squamous cell carcinoma.

In its sample, this clone was seen a few times. The J gene is TRBJ2-7, the V gene TRBV28; D tentatively fits TRBD1 or TRBD2 (6 bases each). CDR1 and CDR2 from the germline V gene are MDHEN and SYDVKM. Between the trimmed V and J ends, which lost 6 bases and 4 bases, there was a span of 19 bases. The CDR3 is 15 amino acids. The CDR3 loop is CASSLRDKTLYEQYF. CDR3 in DNA: TGTGCCAGCAGCCTGCGGGACAAAACTTTGTACGAGCAGTACTTC.

V usage is TRBV28 and J usage is TRBJ2-2; TRBD1 might be the D (6 bases). The CDR3 covers 15 residues. Trimming removed 6 bases from V and 0 bases from J, with 11 bases in between. The V gene's germline CDR1 is MDHEN and CDR2 SYDVKM. The CDR3 nucleotides read TGTGCCAGCAGGCCCCGGACAGCGAACACCGGGGAGCTGTTTTTT. Translating it yields CASRPRTANTGELFF.

This chain uses TRBV6-5 with TRBJ2-6; D gene ambiguous. The CDR3 contains 13 residues. The ends were cut back, 8 bases at V and 2 bases at J, with 7 bases in the middle. CDR1 and CDR2 (germline): MNHEY, SVGAGI. The CDR3 coding sequence is TGTGCCAGCGGTCCAACTGGGGCCAACGTCCTGACTTTC. This encodes CASGPTGANVLTF.

The CDR3 nucleotides read TGTGCCAGCGCCATGGGGGAGTCCTATAATTCACCCCTCCACTTT. This encodes CASAMGESYNSPLHF. This rearrangement joins TRBV28 to TRBJ1-6, with a weak D call TRBD1 (5 bases). The CDR3 is 15 amino acids. Germline CDR1 reads MDHEN; CDR2 reads SYDVKM. Trimming took 8 bases from V and 1 from J, leaving 12 bases between them.

This clone was seen only a few times. This chain uses TRBV29-1 with TRBJ1-2; D might be TRBD1 (5 bases). Trimming shortened V by 6 bases and J by 4 bases, and 12 bases separated the two germline ends. The CDR3 runs 12 residues. The V gene's germline CDR1 is SQVTM and CDR2 ANQGSEA. The CDR3 sequence is CSVLGPTYGYTF. CDR3 bases: TGCAGCGTACTGGGACCGACCTATGGCTACACCTTC. Together with reference TRBV29-1 and TRBJ1-2, the CDR3 gives the full variable domain: SAVISQKPSRDICQRGTSLTIQCQVDSQVTMMFWYRQQPGQSLTLIATANQGSEATYESGFVIDKFPISRPNLTFSTLTVSNMSPEDSSIYLCSVLGPTYGYTFGSGTRLTVV.

The chain combines TRBV5-4 with TRBJ2-7, with 9 bases lining up with TRBD2. Germline V CDR1 and CDR2: SGHNT, YYREEE (reference sequence). Germline trimming cut 0 bases from V and 7 bases from J; bases unmatched to any gene: 8. The CDR3 sequence is 15 residues long. The CDR3 DNA reads TGTGCCAGCAGCTTGGAGTTAGCGGGGGTTGGAGAGCAGTACTTC. It specifies CASSLELAGVGEQYF.

The chain joins TRBV6-1 to TRBJ1-5; no clear D gene. Germline V gene sequence: CDR1 MNHNS, CDR2 SASEGT. Trimming took off 3 bases at V and 2 bases at J, with 11 bases between the two ends. This CDR3 is 15 amino acids long. The CDR3 is CASSDMIVGNQPQHF. The DNA of the CDR3 is TGTGCCAGCAGTGATATGATTGTCGGCAATCAGCCCCAGCATTTT.

V gene TRBV27 combines with J gene TRBJ2-2, with 9 positions matching TRBD1. The CDR3 covers 16 residues. In germline, CDR1 is MNHEY, CDR2 SMNVEV (reference sequence). Germline trimming cut 6 bases from V and 4 bases from J; bases unmatched to any gene: 9. The CDR3 here is CASRSSGQGPTGELFF. The DNA of the CDR3 is TGTGCCAGCAGGAGTAGTGGACAGGGGCCCACCGGGGAGCTGTTTTTT.

The J gene is TRBJ2-7, the V gene TRBV18, with a possible D match to TRBD2 (5 bases). Looked up from germline, CDR1 is KGHSH and CDR2 is LQKENI. V lost 3 bases and J lost 0, with 9 bases in between. This CDR3 is built from 14 residues. The CDR3: CASSPSGSSYEQYF. CDR3 in DNA: TGTGCCAGCTCACCGTCGGGGAGCTCCTACGAGCAGTACTTC.

The DNA for the CDR3 is TGTGCCAGCAGCTCCTACTACGCCGCAGGGAACGAGCAGTACTTC. Its protein product is CASSSYYAAGNEQYF. The chain employs TRBV5-5 and TRBJ2-7, with D tentatively TRBD1 (5 bases). This CDR3 has 15 residues. Trimming shortened V by 3 bases and J by 5 bases, and 18 bases separated the two germline ends. CDR1 and CDR2 from the germline V gene are SGHKS and YYEKEE (reference sequence).